The T cell receptor (beta chain) under discussion was sequenced for a study of post-analysis software for immune sequencing data. At the level of the study: The cohort encompassed relapsing-remitting, secondary progressive and progressive-relapsing multiple sclerosis disease courses.

In regard to this clonotype: No antigen is known for it.

Study outcomes and limitations: Strong co-clustering by F measure was seen for same-batch samples. In multiple sclerosis, normalized Chao1 diversity was significantly below that of controls.

Prepared TCR beta cDNA libraries contained unique molecular identifiers. Some 500,000 cDNA molecules were obtained per 1 to 10 million input T cells. One entry per CDR3 protein results from TCRdb running MiXCR on the PCR reads. The data hold 500,000 to 600,000 distinct CDR3 sequences, with 44% observed a single time. The specimen was blood. The origin of this receptor is a girl aged 10-17 years with multiple sclerosis.

The DNA of the CDR3 is TGTGCCAGCAGTCCCCTTCGACAGTATGGCTACACCTTC. Its protein is CASSPLRQYGYTF. The chain couples TRBV12-3 or TRBV12-4 to TRBJ1-2; perhaps TRBD1 as D (5 bases). The length of the CDR3 is 13 residues. Trimming shortened V by 5 bases and J by 5 bases, and 12 bases separated the two germline ends.